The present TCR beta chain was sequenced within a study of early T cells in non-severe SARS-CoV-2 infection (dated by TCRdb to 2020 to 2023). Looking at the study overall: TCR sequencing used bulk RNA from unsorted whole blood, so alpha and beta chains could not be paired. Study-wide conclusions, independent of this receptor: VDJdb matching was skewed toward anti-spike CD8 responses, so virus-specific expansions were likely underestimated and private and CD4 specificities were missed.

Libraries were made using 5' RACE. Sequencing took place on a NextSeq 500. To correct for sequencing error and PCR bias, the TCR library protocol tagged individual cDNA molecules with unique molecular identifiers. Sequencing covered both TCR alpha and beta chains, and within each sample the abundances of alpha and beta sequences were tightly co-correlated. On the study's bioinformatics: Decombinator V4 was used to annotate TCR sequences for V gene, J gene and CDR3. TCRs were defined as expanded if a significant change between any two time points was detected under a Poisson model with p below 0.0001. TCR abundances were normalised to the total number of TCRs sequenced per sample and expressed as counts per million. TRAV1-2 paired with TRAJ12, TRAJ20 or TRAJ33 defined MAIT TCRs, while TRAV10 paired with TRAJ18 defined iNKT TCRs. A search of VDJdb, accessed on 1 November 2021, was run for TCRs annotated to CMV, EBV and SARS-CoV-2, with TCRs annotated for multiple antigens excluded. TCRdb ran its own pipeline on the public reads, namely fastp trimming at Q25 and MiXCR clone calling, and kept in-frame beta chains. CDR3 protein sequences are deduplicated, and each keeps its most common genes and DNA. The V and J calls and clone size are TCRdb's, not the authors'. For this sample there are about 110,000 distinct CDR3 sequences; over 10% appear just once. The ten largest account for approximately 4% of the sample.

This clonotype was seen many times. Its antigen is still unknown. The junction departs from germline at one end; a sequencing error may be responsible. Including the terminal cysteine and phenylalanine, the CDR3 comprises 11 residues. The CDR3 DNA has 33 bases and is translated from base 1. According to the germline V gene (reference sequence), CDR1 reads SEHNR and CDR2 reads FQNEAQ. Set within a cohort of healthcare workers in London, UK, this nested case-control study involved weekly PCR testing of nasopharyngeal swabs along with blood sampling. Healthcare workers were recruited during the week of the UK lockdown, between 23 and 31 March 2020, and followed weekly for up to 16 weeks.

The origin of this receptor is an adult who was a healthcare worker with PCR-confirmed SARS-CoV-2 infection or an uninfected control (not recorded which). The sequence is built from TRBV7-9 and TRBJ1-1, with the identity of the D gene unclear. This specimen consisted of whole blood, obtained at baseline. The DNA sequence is TGTGCCAGCAGCTTACGGGAGGAAGTTTTCTTT. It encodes CASSLREEVFF. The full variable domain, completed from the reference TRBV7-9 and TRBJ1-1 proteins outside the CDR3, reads DTGVSQNPRHKITKRGQNVTFRCDPISEHNRLYWYRQTLGQGPEFLTYFQNEAQLEKSRLLSDRFSAERPKGSFSTLEIQRTEQGDSAMYLCASSLREEVFFGQGTRLTVV.